This T cell receptor (beta chain) was sequenced during a study of T cells in Graves' hyperthyroidism and ophthalmopathy. The CDR3 extends over 15 amino acids. V was cut by 1 base and J by 5 bases, with 15 bases left in between. Germline V gives CDR1 SEHNR, CDR2 FQNEAQ (reference sequence). Comments on this clonotype: A much bigger clone sits one base away, suggesting this may be a read error.

Amplification yielded TCR beta CDR3 regions, with RNA transcripts as the source. Initially, a first-round RT-PCR of the TCR CDR3 employed the HTBI primer set. One entry per CDR3 protein results from TCRdb running MiXCR on the multiplex PCR reads. In the table there are hundreds of thousands of distinct CDR3 sequences, 12% to 15% of which are singletons. For Graves' hyperthyroidism to be stable, ophthalmopathy could not progress within 18 months. Patients aged 18 to 65 had newly diagnosed hyperthyroidism of under 2 months' duration. The material sequenced was blood. The chain joins TRBV7-9 to TRBJ2-7; D unclear. The origin of this receptor is a woman under 30 with Graves' hyperthyroidism. CDR3 in DNA: TGTGCCAGCAGCTTAGGTTCTCCAGCATTGAACGAGCAGTACTTC. It encodes CASSLGSPALNEQYF.